One and the same sample provided the 15 T cell receptor beta chains below, sequenced in a study of blood T cell repertoires in COVID-19. Libraries were prepared by immunoSEQ multiplex PCR; TCRdb keeps only in-frame clonotypes and omits some of them. The repertoire consists of fewer than 250,000 clones, with around 86% occurring once and the leading ten covering 7% to 9%. Input material: PBMCs or T cells enriched from blood (not recorded which). Receptor source: a man aged 30 to 39 in a cohort exposed to, infected with or recovered from COVID-19 (not recorded which).

V is TRBV7-3 and J is TRBJ2-3; 8 bases are a match to TRBD2. Germline V CDR1 and CDR2: SGHTA, FQGTGA. This CDR3 is 18 amino acids long. V dropped 5 bases and J dropped 1; count of bases not matched to a gene: 14. The CDR3 DNA reads TGTGCCAGCAGCCCGACGGGACGGGGGGGCGCGGGCACAGATACGCAGTATTTT. Residues: CASSPTGRGGAGTDTQYF.

As DNA, the CDR3 is TGTGCCAGCAGCTTCAGGGTAAGGGCTGGAAACACCATATATTTT. Its protein product is CASSFRVRAGNTIYF. V usage is TRBV5-6 and J usage is TRBJ1-3; a possible D gene is TRBD1 (5 bases). CDR3 length: 15 amino acids. Germline-derived CDR1 and CDR2 are SGHDT and YYEEEE. V lost 2 bases to trimming and J lost 2 bases, with 11 bases between them.

This clone was counted only a few times. The chain combines TRBV29-1 with TRBJ1-1; 8 bases are a match to TRBD1. J lost 3 bases, V lost 4 bases, and 4 bases had no gene match. This CDR3 has 13 amino acids. Germline V gene sequence: CDR1 SQVTM, CDR2 ANQGSEA. CDR3 nucleotides: TGCAGCGTTGGTGACAGGGGTCACACTGAAGCTTTCTTT. Translated, it gives CSVGDRGHTEAFF.

This clone was found many times. The genes are TRBV11-1 and TRBJ1-2, with D maybe TRBD1 (6 bases). There are 13 residues in the CDR3. Germline V gene data show CDR1 as SGHAT and CDR2 as FQDESV (reference sequence). Deletions cut 5 bases from V and 8 bases from J, with 15 bases between. The CDR3 region has the DNA TGTGCCAGCAGCCGTGGACAGCTCATCGGCTACACCTTC. It encodes CASSRGQLIGYTF. The whole variable domain, filled in from reference TRBV11-1 and TRBJ1-2, reads EAEVAQSPRYKITEKSQAVAFWCDPISGHATLYWYRQILGQGPELLVQFQDESVVDDSQLPKDRFSAERLKGVDSTLKIQPAELGDSAMYLCASSRGQLIGYTFGSGTRLTVV.

V usage is TRBV21-1 and J usage is TRBJ2-5; TRBD2 is taken as the D call from the table, unchecked against the DNA. TRBV21-1 is a known pseudogene. The CDR3 has 15 amino acids. In DNA form, the CDR3 reads TGTGCCAGCACCGCAAAGCGGGTGGACGGAGAGACCCAGTACTTC. Its protein is CASTAKRVDGETQYF.

This chain uses TRBV3-1 (or the pseudogene TRBV3-2) with TRBJ2-1; 13 bases line up with TRBD2. The CDR3 has 16 residues. From germline, CDR1 is LGHDT and CDR2 YNNKEL (reference sequence). V was clipped by 4 bases and J by 6 bases; unmatched bases: 6. CDR3 loop: CASSLRLAGGPNEQFF. In nucleotides, the CDR3 is TGTGCCAGCAGCCTTAGACTAGCGGGAGGTCCCAATGAGCAGTTCTTC.

Comment on this clone: The junction shows a germline mismatch at one end, possibly a read error. The chain recombines TRBV7-3 with TRBJ2-5; D ambiguous. CDR1 and CDR2 (germline): SGHTA, FQGTGA. This CDR3 has 13 residues. In DNA, the CDR3 is TGTGCCAGCAGCCCTGCCAACCAGGAGACCCAGTACTTC. Its translation: CASSPANQETQYF. The full variable domain, in which reference TRBV7-3 and TRBJ2-5 provide the parts outside the CDR3, is GAGVSQTPSNKVTEKGKYVELRCDPISGHTALYWYRQSLGQGPEFLIYFQGTGAADDSGLPNDRFFAVRPEGSVSTLKIQRTERGDSAVYLCASSPANQETQYFGPGTRLLVL.

This clone was seen a single time. The rearrangement joins TRBV18 to TRBJ1-1; D uncertain. The CDR3 is 15 amino acids. Germline V gene lookup returns CDR1 KGHSH and CDR2 LQKENI. The V end was cut by 2 bases, the J end by 6 bases, with 16 bases between. The chain's CDR3 is CASSPTAGSTSEAFF. The CDR3 DNA is TGTGCCAGCTCACCAACGGCAGGCTCTACCTCTGAAGCTTTCTTT.

In its sample, this clone was seen once. This chain connects TRBV18 to TRBJ2-7; D may be TRBD1 (6 bases). CDR3 size: 14 residues. V lost 8 bases and J lost 5, with 19 bases in between. The germline gives CDR1 KGHSH, CDR2 LQKENI. DNA of the CDR3: TGTGCCAGCACATATACAGGGAGAAGGGACGAGCAGTACTTC. As protein: CASTYTGRRDEQYF.

This clone was picked up one time. This sequence joins TRBV3-1 (or the pseudogene TRBV3-2) and TRBJ1-2; no clear D gene. Per the germline V gene, CDR1 is LGHDT and CDR2 is YNNKEL (reference sequence). The ends were cut back, 3 bases at V and 2 bases at J, with 13 bases in the middle. This CDR3 region has 15 residues. The CDR3 spells CASSQNPGRNYGYTF. The CDR3 bases are TGTGCCAGCAGCCAGAACCCGGGGAGGAACTATGGCTACACCTTC.

This sequence joins TRBV7-3 and TRBJ2-7; D gene uncertain. Looked up from germline, CDR1 is SGHTA and CDR2 is FQGTGA. The ends were cut back, 3 bases at V and 4 bases at J, with 10 bases in the middle. CDR3 length: 13 amino acids. CDR3 amino acids: CASSFGAGYEQYF. In DNA form, the CDR3 reads TGTGCCAGCAGCTTCGGTGCCGGGTACGAGCAGTACTTC.

This rearrangement joins TRBV27 to TRBJ2-2; D may be TRBD2 (5 bases). The CDR3 has 18 residues. The germline CDR1 and CDR2 sequences are MNHEY and SMNVEV (reference sequence). V shed 3 bases and J shed 6 bases, with 23 bases lying between them. The CDR3 DNA sequence: TGTGCCAGCAGTTTTAGATCGCTAGCCGTTAAAGGCCCCGGGGAGCTGTTTTTT. Translation: CASSFRSLAVKGPGELFF.

The J gene is TRBJ1-2, the V gene TRBV4-1; D is undetermined. Germline loops: CDR1 MGHRA, CDR2 YSYEKL. CDR3 length: 14 amino acids. Between the trimmed V and J ends, which lost 0 bases and 0 bases, there was a span of 5 bases. Here the CDR3 DNA reads TGCGCCAGCAGCCAAGATCCAACTAACTATGGCTACACCTTC. Protein sequence: CASSQDPTNYGYTF.

The rearrangement uses TRBV29-1 and TRBJ1-5; a weak D match, TRBD1 (6 bases). Trimming removed 5 bases at V and 7 bases at J, with 15 bases between. Germline V gives CDR1 SQVTM, CDR2 ANQGSEA. This CDR3 has 13 residues. The CDR3 here is CSVSEQGGQPQHF. In nucleotides, the CDR3 is TGCAGCGTTAGCGAACAGGGCGGACAGCCCCAGCATTTT. The full variable domain, with the rest looked up from reference TRBV29-1 and TRBJ1-5, is SAVISQKPSRDICQRGTSLTIQCQVDSQVTMMFWYRQQPGQSLTLIATANQGSEATYESGFVIDKFPISRPNLTFSTLTVSNMSPEDSSIYLCSVSEQGGQPQHFGDGTRLSIL.

The rearrangement links TRBV5-1 to TRBJ1-2; D uncertain. The germline V gene encodes CDR1 SGHRS and CDR2 YFSETQ. V gave up 0 bases and J gave up 0 bases, with 6 bases separating them. This CDR3 comprises 14 residues. CDR3 loop: CASSLELANYGYTF. DNA for the CDR3: TGCGCCAGCAGCTTGGAGTTAGCTAACTATGGCTACACCTTC.